This TCR beta chain was retrieved from a study of blood T cell repertoires in COVID-19. Overall study: Sites across the United States, Italy and Spain contributed samples from acute and convalescent COVID-19.

Method: immunoSEQ multiplex PCR; TCRdb's copy keeps in-frame clones and lacks some. The data contain some 68,000 clones, 70% to 90% of them singletons. Looked up from germline, CDR1 is SGHAT and CDR2 is FQNNGV. Trimming at V came to 1 base and at J to 4 bases, leaving 9 bases not matched to a gene. The CDR3 spans 17 residues. Sequencing input: peripheral blood. The receptor's source is a man in his forties or fifties with active COVID-19. This chain uses TRBV11-2 with TRBJ2-7, with 11 bases lining up with TRBD2. The CDR3 reads CASSLGLSGGVLYEQYF. The CDR3 coding sequence is TGTGCCAGCAGCTTAGGGCTTAGCGGGGGGGTACTTTACGAGCAGTACTTC.